What follows are 9 T cell receptor beta chains derived from one specimen sequenced in a study of CXCR3-negative and CXCR3-positive naive CD8 T cells. Through 5' RACE with UMI labels, the TRB cDNA libraries were prepared. TCRdb reanalyzed the 5' RACE reads and collapses them to one entry per CDR3 protein, without DNA. Its table records some 66,000 distinct CDR3 sequences. Sequencing used naive CXCR3- CD8+ T cells from blood. Subset described: CD45RO-CCR7+CD27+CD95- naive CD8+ T cells lacking CXCR3 (TNR3-). These receptor sequences come from a human donor in good health. Some clones in this sample may be carry-over from other donors' samples.

The CDR3 reads CASSYSNRAVDSPLHF. J is TRBJ1-6 and V is TRBV6-2 or TRBV6-3; checking the TCRdb D call of TRBD1 is not possible without DNA. Germline CDR1 is MNHEY and CDR2 is SVGEGT. The CDR3 is made up of 16 amino acids.

The chain employs TRBV7-9 and TRBJ2-3; TCRdb outputs TRBD2, but without DNA this stays unchecked. Germline values: CDR1 SEHNR, CDR2 FQNEAQ (reference sequence). CDR3 length equals 17 residues. The CDR3 region is CASSPQRGEPSTDTQYF.

The J gene is TRBJ2-1, the V gene TRBV14; TCRdb's assignment of TRBD1 cannot be checked, as there is no DNA. The germline CDR1 and CDR2 sequences are SGHDN and FVKESK. The CDR3 runs 15 residues. This CDR3 reads CASSPSGARYNEQFF.

The chain combines TRBV28 with TRBJ2-4; the TCRdb call, TRBD1, lacks DNA for checking. This CDR3 is built from 18 residues. The germline V gene has CDR1 MDHEN and CDR2 SYDVKM. The CDR3 here is CASSFIGAGILAKNIQYF.

CDR3 loop: CASSAGQGPDEQFF. J is TRBJ2-1 and V is TRBV6-1; no DNA is available, so the TRBD1 call from TCRdb remains unchecked. CDR3 length equals 14 residues. Germline CDR1 and CDR2: MNHNS and SASEGT.

The chain joins TRBV15 to TRBJ1-2. This CDR3 has 15 amino acids. Germline V gene data show CDR1 as LNHNV and CDR2 as YYDKDF (reference sequence). CDR3 in amino acids: CATSRGADGNYGYTF.

The rearrangement links TRBV2 to TRBJ2-1; TCRdb lists TRBD2, though no DNA is available to test this call. From germline, CDR1 is SNHLY and CDR2 FYNNEI. This CDR3 region has 15 residues. The CDR3 reads CASTPSGGYHNEQFF. The whole variable domain, remainder taken from reference TRBV2 and TRBJ2-1, is EPEVTQTPSHQVTQMGQEVILRCVPISNHLYFYWYRQILGQKVEFLVSFYNNEISEKSEIFDDQFSVERPDGSNFTLKIRSTKLEDSAMYFCASTPSGGYHNEQFFGPGTRLTVL.

The gene calls are TRBV29-1 and TRBJ1-1. Germline CDR1 SQVTM, CDR2 ANQGSEA. The CDR3 has 13 residues. This CDR3 is CSVGEYLRTEAFF.

The chain carries TRBV29-1 and TRBJ2-3; TCRdb selects TRBD2, and the lack of DNA leaves this call unchecked. This CDR3 contains 14 residues. Germline V gene sequence: CDR1 SQVTM, CDR2 ANQGSEA. The CDR3 here is CSVEGTSGTDTQYF.